The following is a T cell receptor (beta chain) sequence with its context. The CDR3 extends over 16 amino acids. Germline loops: CDR1 SGHRS, CDR2 YFSETQ. Trimming stripped 0 bases from V and 4 bases from J, with 11 bases between. Data came from immunoSEQ multiplex PCR; TCRdb stores just in-frame clones and leaves some out. Seen here are around 140,000 clones, roughly 89% observed once, and the top ten hold about 5%. The data stem from a study of T cell responses to AZD1222 COVID-19 vaccine. The TCR sequence derives from an adult in good health. The material was peripheral blood, obtained on day 0 of AZD1222 vaccination. This chain uses TRBV5-1 with TRBJ2-6; D gene unclear. The CDR3 DNA is TGCGCCAGCAGCTTGGCCGGAACCTCCGGGGCCAACGTCCTGACTTTC. This translates into CASSLAGTSGANVLTF.